This T cell receptor beta chain was captured by sequencing in a study of CD8 T cells in ankylosing spondylitis. Study-wide points: Significantly higher representation of disease-linked clones was reported for matched ankylosing spondylitis synovial fluid.

This CDR3 region has 13 residues. Germline CDR1 and CDR2: SEHNR and FQNEAQ (reference sequence). V was trimmed by 5 bases and J by 2 bases, leaving 9 bases between them. Quantitative molecular-barcoded 5'-RACE generated the TCR beta libraries. MiXCR, applied by TCRdb to the 5' RACE reads, yields one record per CDR3 protein. Counted here are about 150,000 distinct CDR3 sequences, approximately 48% occurring once; the ten biggest clones make up roughly 15%. For this clonotype: What it recognizes is unknown.

The sample was synovial fluid, either unsorted or a sorted T cell fraction (not recorded which). The chain combines TRBV7-9 with TRBJ1-1; the D is unclear. This sequence was found in a male donor with ankylosing spondylitis. The DNA for the CDR3 is TGTGCCAGCAGCGAGGGCGTAAACACTGAAGCTTTCTTT. Encoded protein: CASSEGVNTEAFF.